This T cell receptor (beta chain) was identified in a study of T cells in Graves' hyperthyroidism and ophthalmopathy. Amplified TCR beta CDR3 regions came from RNA transcripts. HTBI primers drove first-round RT-PCR of the TCR CDR3. In TCRdb, the multiplex PCR reads were re-called with MiXCR into one record per CDR3 protein. In the table there are around 420,000 distinct CDR3 sequences, around 14% of which are singletons. This clonotype was seen repeatedly, ten times or more. Looked up from germline, CDR1 is LNHDA and CDR2 is SQIVND (reference sequence). The CDR3 totals 16 residues. Deletions cut 1 base from V and 5 bases from J, with 15 bases between.

This clonotype was obtained from a woman under 30 with Graves' hyperthyroidism. The J gene is TRBJ1-5, the V gene TRBV19, with D unclear. Sequenced material: blood. For the CDR3, the DNA is TGTGCCAGTAGTATAGTGGCGGGCAGGCAGGATCAGCCCCAGCATTTT. Its protein is CASSIVAGRQDQPQHF.